This T cell receptor beta chain was captured in a study of cytomegalovirus exposure and HLA in healthy donors. The CDR3 is 16 residues long. Germline V gene sequence: CDR1 LGHNA, CDR2 YSLEER. Germline trimming cut 0 bases from V and 3 bases from J; bases unmatched to any gene: 5. The PCR ran on 60 Vbeta and 13 Jbeta primers. The assay was immunoSEQ multiplex PCR, and TCRdb's table has in-frame clones only and misses some. This table has 150,000 to 200,000 clones, more than 75% appearing once. The specimen sequenced was PBMCs. V and J are TRBV4-3 and TRBJ1-1; 9 nucleotides line up with TRBD1. This receptor was taken from a man aged 35-49 years in good health and CMV-seronegative. The CDR3 nucleotides are TGCGCCAGCAGCCAAGATATCGGGACAGGGTACACTGAAGCTTTCTTT. Translated, it gives CASSQDIGTGYTEAFF.